The clone carrying this TCR beta chain has a single count. These data come from a study of tumor T cells in aggressive B-cell lymphoma. Assay: immunoSEQ multiplex PCR; the TCRdb copy retains only in-frame clones and omits some. The sample includes fewer than 7,000 clones, roughly nine tenths seen only once; the top ten take approximately 2.7%. Germline assignment: CDR1 SGHRS and CDR2 YFSETQ. Trimming shortened V by 4 bases and J by 6 bases, and 11 bases separated the two germline ends. The CDR3 extends over 14 amino acids. The rearrangement joins TRBV5-1 to TRBJ1-6; tentatively, D is TRBD1 (6 bases). The receptor was derived from an adult with diffuse large B cell lymphoma. Sample: tumor tissue. The CDR3 region has the DNA TGCGCCAGCAGCCAACAGGGTTTTAATTCACCCCTCCACTTT. Protein product: CASSQQGFNSPLHF.